This TCR beta chain was retrieved from a study of chemoradiotherapy in HPV16-positive cancers. On the study more broadly: Functional T-cell assays on a couple of HPV16-positive patients' cells defined candidate HPV-specific clones and common TCR motifs. Points from the study as a whole: Better recurrence-free survival went with HPV-responsive T-cell expansion in HPV16-positive patients. Non-HPV-specific T cells did not expand in tumors during treatment, whereas candidate HPV-specific clones and E7-related motifs did.

Repertoires were sampled repeatedly during chemoradiotherapy. Trimming removed 2 bases at V and 2 bases at J, with 13 bases between. CDR1 is SEHNR and CDR2 is FQNEAQ in the germline V gene (reference sequence). CDR3 length equals 16 residues. Points on this clone: No antigen is known for it.

Sequencing was performed with immunoSEQ multiplex PCR; in TCRdb, only in-frame clones are kept and a portion is missing. The sample includes about 2,800 clones, about 87% of them seen just once. The rearrangement links TRBV7-9 to TRBJ1-3; no reliable D call. The clonotype originates from a human donor with HPV-associated anogenital cancer. The sample in question was tumor tissue, obtained from a patient who underwent chemoradiotherapy. CDR3 residues: CASSLPVPKPGNTIYF. The CDR3, as DNA: TGTGCCAGCAGCTTACCAGTCCCAAAGCCTGGAAACACCATATATTTT.